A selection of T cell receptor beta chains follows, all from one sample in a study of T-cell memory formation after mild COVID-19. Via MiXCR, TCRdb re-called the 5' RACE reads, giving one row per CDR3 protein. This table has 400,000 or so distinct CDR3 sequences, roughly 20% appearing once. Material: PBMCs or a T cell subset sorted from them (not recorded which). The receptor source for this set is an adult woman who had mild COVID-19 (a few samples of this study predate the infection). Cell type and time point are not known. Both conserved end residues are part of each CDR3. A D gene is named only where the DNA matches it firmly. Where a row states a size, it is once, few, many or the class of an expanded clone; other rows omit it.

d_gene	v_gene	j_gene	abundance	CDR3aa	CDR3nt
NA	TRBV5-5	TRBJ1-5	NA	CASTHSPSNQPQHF	TGTGCCAGCACCCACAGCCCTAGCAATCAGCCCCAGCATTTT
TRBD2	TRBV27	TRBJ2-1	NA	CASSLLLAGAYNEQFF	TGTGCCAGCAGTTTATTACTAGCGGGAGCCTACAATGAGCAGTTCTTC
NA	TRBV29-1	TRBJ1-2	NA	CSVPGLTYGYTF	TGCAGCGTTCCGGGACTGACCTATGGCTACACCTTC
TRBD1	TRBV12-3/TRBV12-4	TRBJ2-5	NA	CASSSGTGVRETQYF	TGTGCCAGCAGTTCCGGGACAGGGGTACGGGAGACCCAGTACTTC
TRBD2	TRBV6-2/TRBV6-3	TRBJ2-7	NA	CASSYEPSGRALLEQYF	TGTGCCAGCAGTTACGAGCCTAGCGGGAGAGCCCTTTTGGAGCAGTACTTC
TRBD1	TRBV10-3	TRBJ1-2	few	CAISESGTVYGYTF	TGTGCCATCAGTGAATCAGGGACAGTCTATGGCTACACCTTC
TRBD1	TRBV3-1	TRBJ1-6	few	CASSTGDAWNSPLHF	TGTGCCAGCAGTACAGGGGACGCTTGGAATTCACCCCTCCACTTT
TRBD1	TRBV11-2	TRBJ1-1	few	CASSLDRGTGSTEAFF	TGTGCCAGCAGCTTAGATCGGGGGACAGGGAGCACTGAAGCTTTCTTT
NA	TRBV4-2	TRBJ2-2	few	CASSHRPGPQNTGELFF	TGTGCCAGCAGCCACCGACCGGGACCCCAGAACACCGGGGAGCTGTTTTTT
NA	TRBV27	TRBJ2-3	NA	CASSFSASDTQYF	TGTGCCAGCAGTTTCTCTGCTTCAGATACGCAGTATTTT
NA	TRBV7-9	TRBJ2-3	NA	CASSLPGPDTQYF	TGTGCCAGCAGCTTACCGGGACCGGATACGCAGTATTTT
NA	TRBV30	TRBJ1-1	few	CAWSVLGRSVTEAFF	TGTGCCTGGAGTGTATTAGGACGGTCGGTCACTGAAGCTTTCTTT
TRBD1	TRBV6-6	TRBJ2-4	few	CASSYLQGKNIQYF	TGTGCCAGCAGTTACCTACAGGGGAAGAACATTCAGTACTTC
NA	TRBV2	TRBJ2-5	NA	CASSPRYRSQETQYF	TGTGCCAGCAGTCCTAGATACCGGTCTCAAGAGACCCAGTACTTC
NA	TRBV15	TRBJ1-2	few	CATSRGGRGLNYGYTF	TGTGCCACCAGCAGAGGAGGACGGGGACTTAACTATGGCTACACCTTC
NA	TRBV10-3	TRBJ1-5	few	CAISASVDSNQPQHF	TGTGCCATCAGTGCCTCGGTAGATAGCAATCAGCCCCAGCATTTT
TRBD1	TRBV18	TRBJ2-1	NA	CASSTYTGDEQFF	TGTGCCAGCTCAACCTATACAGGGGATGAGCAGTTCTTC
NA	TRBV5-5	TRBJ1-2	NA	CASSLVPDRESRRTF	TGTGCCAGCAGCTTGGTACCAGACCGGGAGAGTAGACGCACCTTC